Sequencing of this T cell receptor beta chain was carried out in a study of T cell therapy after organ transplantation (dated by TCRdb to between 2019 and 2020). Regarding the complete study: Therapy products were autologous CMV-specific T cells expanded in vitro for 2 to 3 weeks with a peptide pool of 30 HLA class I and II CMV epitopes. Of the ten or so patients, only seven or eight had long-term post-therapy samples available. Up to 6 T cell doses were administered to patients every 2 weeks, and patients were monitored for around 30 weeks after therapy was completed. Among the approximately 10 patients, eight were classed as clinical responders, while two were classed as nonresponders. The median number of CMV-specific T cells given to patients was 1.92 x 10^8, delivered over 2 to 6 intravenous infusions. Blood samples for the long-term post-therapy time point were collected 20 to 29 weeks after therapy was completed. This study was a follow-up analysis of the TRBV repertoire from an open-label phase I trial that tested autologous CMV-specific adoptive T cell therapy in people who had received solid-organ transplants.

The time point label for this specimen denotes: 20-29 weeks after completion of therapy. The patients had received solid-organ transplants and had drug-resistant/recurrent cytomegalovirus. Around 10 people from the trial were chosen for repertoire analysis because post-therapy peripheral blood mononuclear cells were available from them. A BD FACSAria III was used to sort viable CD3+CD8+CD4- lymphocytes from PBMCs. Genomic DNA was extracted from sorted cells with the Qiagen DNeasy Kit. Using the immunoSEQ two-step, bias-controlled multiplex PCR assay, TRB CDR3 regions were amplified from genomic DNA. Sequencing of CDR3 libraries was carried out on an Illumina NextSeq 500. The study's own analysis went as follows. The immunoSEQ Analyzer platform was used for the initial alignment and bioinformatics, which included bias normalization against synthetic CDR3 analogs. V, D and J genes were annotated according to IMGT database definitions. For further TRBV analyses, VDJtools version 1.1.10 and the R package tcR version 2.2.1.11 were used with default settings. For the GLIPH analysis, version 1.0 was run with default settings. For CDR3 sequences with at least 5 reads, significant changes in clonotype frequency were assessed with a 2-sided binomial test and Benjamini-Hochberg correction (alpha = 0.01). Imported from immuneACCESS, the table was reduced by TCRdb to in-frame sequences with V and J called. These copies leave out some clones; in studies compared against another copy, an unresolved V gene accounts for under half, and the cause of the remainder is not known. The V and J calls and clone size are taken from that table; D and trimming were inferred from the DNA. The sample contains about 17,000 clones, 85% of them found a single time. The ten largest clones take up around a third of the sample.

General findings and caveats noted by the study authors: Marked pretherapy clonal expansions with minimal repertoire change after therapy were observed in nonresponders. The small number of expansions detected in nonresponders may reflect reduced sample coverage resulting from poor CD8+ T cell yield. Fold change in CD8 clonality after therapy was inversely correlated with pretherapy clonality, suggesting that less biased repertoires were more receptive to remodeling. Assessment of confounders such as concurrent antirejection and antiviral medications was prevented by the small cohort. Both transferred clonotypes and endogenous clonotypes not detected in the therapy products appeared to be included in post-therapy reconstitution.

This clone appeared a single time. What antigen it recognizes has not been identified. The sample holds no much larger clone one base away, and base qualities are not on file. This receptor was obtained from a human patient who had received a solid organ transplant and had CMV disease. Some T cells may have been brought in with the graft after a transplant. The sample was CD8+ T cells from blood, taken after autologous CMV-specific T cell therapy.

The CDR3 here reads CASRPPSPYQPQHF. The DNA sequence reads TGTGCCAGTAGGCCTCCCAGCCCTTATCAGCCCCAGCATTTT. The chain joins TRBV19 to TRBJ1-5, with the D gene not clear enough to name. The V end loses 6 bases and the J end loses 5 bases, and a stretch of 14 bases separates them. The CDR3 runs 14 residues from the cysteine to the phenylalanine. The only DNA kept is the CDR3, 42 bases in frame from the first base. Reading the germline V gene (reference sequence) gives CDR1 LNHDA and CDR2 SQIVND.